This is a list of T cell receptor beta chains from one sample in a study of blood T cell repertoires in COVID-19. Sequenced by immunoSEQ multiplex PCR; TCRdb stores in-frame clones only, minus some. The data contain 40,000 to 50,000 clones, 87% of them singletons. The sequenced sample consisted of peripheral blood. The receptors come from a man aged 55 to 69 with acute or convalescent COVID-19. Both conserved end residues are part of each CDR3. A D gene is named only where the DNA matches it firmly. Rows give clone size only sometimes, using once, few, many, or a class for an expanded clone.

>TRBD2|TRBV7-9|NA|TRBJ2-3
CASSSGTSRANTQYF
TGTGCCAGCAGCTCCGGGACTAGCCGCGCGAATACGCAGTATTTT
>TRBD2|TRBV6-6|NA|TRBJ2-1
CASSRGAGEYNEQFF
TGTGCCAGCAGTCGAGGGGCGGGGGAGTACAATGAGCAGTTCTTC
>TRBD2|TRBV30|NA|TRBJ2-3
CAWSQGSSGGADTQYF
TGTGCCTGGAGTCAGGGATCTAGCGGGGGGGCGGATACGCAGTATTTT
>TRBD1|TRBV6-1|NA|TRBJ1-4
CASSDRIGTGEKLFF
TGTGCCAGCAGTGACAGGATAGGGACAGGCGAAAAACTGTTTTTT
>TRBD2|TRBV9|NA|TRBJ2-5
CASSVGTSADQETQYF
TGTGCCAGCAGCGTAGGTACTAGCGCGGACCAAGAGACCCAGTACTTC
>TRBD1|TRBV11-2|NA|TRBJ1-2
CASSSTGVYGYTF
TGTGCCAGCAGCTCCACAGGGGTCTATGGCTACACCTTC
>NA|TRBV29-1|NA|TRBJ1-2
CSVEDLHRKDTF
TGCAGCGTTGAAGATTTACACAGGAAAGACACCTTC
>TRBD1|TRBV29-1|NA|TRBJ1-2
CSGNTGAGYGYTF
TGCAGCGGAAACACAGGGGCGGGCTATGGCTACACCTTC
>TRBD2|TRBV11-2|once|TRBJ2-7
CASSLDRASGGAHPYEQYF
TGTGCCAGCAGCTTAGATAGGGCTAGCGGGGGGGCTCACCCCTACGAGCAGTACTTC
>NA|TRBV2|NA|TRBJ2-4
CASSELVGDTKNIQYF
TGTGCCAGCAGTGAACTGGTAGGGGACACCAAAAACATTCAGTACTTC